The clone carrying this T cell receptor (beta chain) was observed once. Some clones are missing from TCRdb's copy, which holds only in-frame ones; the method was immunoSEQ multiplex PCR. The sample includes some 240,000 clones, about 90% of them seen just once. This sample stems from a study of cytomegalovirus exposure and HLA in healthy donors. The CDR3 consists of 16 residues. Germline-derived CDR1 and CDR2 are SGHTA and FQGNSA. J gave up 6 bases and V 4 bases, and 9 bases lay outside the gene matches. Sequencing input: PBMCs. The receptor comes from a woman between 25 and 40 years old in good health and CMV-seropositive. The V and J genes are TRBV7-2 and TRBJ2-1, with 10 bases identical to TRBD1. CDR3 loop: CASSWTGTGEFNEQFF. Here the CDR3 DNA reads TGTGCCAGCAGCTGGACCGGGACAGGGGAATTCAATGAGCAGTTCTTC.